This T cell receptor (beta chain) was sequenced in a study of early T cells in non-severe SARS-CoV-2 infection. Trimming took 0 bases from V and 3 from J, leaving 6 bases between them. CDR3 length equals 13 residues. The germline CDR1 and CDR2 sequences are SGDLS and YYNGEE. This clonotype has at least ten counts. TCRdb reprocessed the 5' RACE reads via MiXCR and lists one record per CDR3 protein. The sample lists approximately 46,000 distinct CDR3 sequences; less than 7% were seen once. Sequenced sample: whole blood. The gene calls are TRBV9 and TRBJ1-1, with a possible D match to TRBD1 (6 bases). The origin of this receptor is an adult who was a healthcare worker with PCR-confirmed SARS-CoV-2 infection or an uninfected control (not recorded which). The CDR3 is CASSVDRDTEAFF. The CDR3 DNA is TGTGCCAGCAGCGTAGACAGGGACACTGAAGCTTTCTTT.